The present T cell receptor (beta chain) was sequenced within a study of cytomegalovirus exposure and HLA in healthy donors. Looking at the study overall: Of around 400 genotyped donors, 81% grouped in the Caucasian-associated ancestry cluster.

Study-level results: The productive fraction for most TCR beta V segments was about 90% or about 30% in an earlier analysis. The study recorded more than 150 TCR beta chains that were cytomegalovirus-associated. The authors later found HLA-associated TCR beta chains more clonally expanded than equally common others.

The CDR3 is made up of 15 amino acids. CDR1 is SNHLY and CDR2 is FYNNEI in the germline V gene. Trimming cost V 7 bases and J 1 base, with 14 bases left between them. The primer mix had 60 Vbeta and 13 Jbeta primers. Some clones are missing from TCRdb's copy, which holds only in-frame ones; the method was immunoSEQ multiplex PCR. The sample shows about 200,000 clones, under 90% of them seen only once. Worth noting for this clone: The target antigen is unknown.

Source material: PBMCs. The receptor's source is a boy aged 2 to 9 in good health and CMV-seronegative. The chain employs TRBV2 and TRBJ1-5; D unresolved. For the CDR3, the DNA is TGTGCCAGCAACCGGGGAACTATCAGCAATCAGCCCCAGCATTTT. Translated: CASNRGTISNQPQHF.